These 15 T cell receptor beta chains came from one sample sequenced in a study of cytotoxic CD8 clonotypes in ibrutinib-treated CLL. Assay: immunoSEQ multiplex PCR; the TCRdb copy retains only in-frame clones and omits some. Of over 200,000 clones in the sample, more than 75% were seen once. The specimen comprised PBMCs, sampled after 12 months of ibrutinib treatment. Receptors originate from a human donor with chronic lymphocytic leukemia.

This chain joins TRBV5-8 and TRBJ1-2; 8 nucleotides line up with TRBD1. This CDR3 has 14 amino acids. Germline V lookup: CDR1 SGHTS, CDR2 YDEGEE. V shed 3 bases and J 6 bases; nucleotides not matched to a gene: 7. The CDR3 sequence: CASSSLTGVDGYTF. DNA of the CDR3: TGTGCCAGCAGCTCCCTGACAGGGGTAGATGGCTACACCTTC.

CDR3 in DNA: TGTGCCAGCTCACCGGCGACAGAGTATGGCTACACCTTC. It yields the protein CASSPATEYGYTF. The chain couples TRBV18 to TRBJ1-2, with a possible D match to TRBD1 (5 bases). V was cut by 3 bases and J by 5 bases, with 10 bases left in between. CDR3 length: 13 amino acids. Germline V gene lookup returns CDR1 KGHSH and CDR2 LQKENI. Full variable domain (remainder filled in from reference TRBV18 and TRBJ1-2): NAGVMQNPRHLVRRRGQEARLRCSPMKGHSHVYWYRQLPEEGLKFMVYLQKENIIDESGMPKERFSAEFPKEGPSILRIQQVVRGDSAAYFCASSPATEYGYTFGSGTRLTVV.

This clone was counted between two and nine times. This chain uses TRBV27 with TRBJ2-1, with D hard to call. V shed 6 bases and J shed 2 bases, with 14 bases lying between them. The CDR3 spans 15 residues. Germline V gene sequence: CDR1 MNHEY, CDR2 SMNVEV (reference sequence). The CDR3 here is CASSRVRQPYNEQFF. Here the CDR3 DNA reads TGTGCCAGCAGCCGGGTTAGGCAGCCCTACAATGAGCAGTTCTTC.

The chain uses TRBV2 and TRBJ1-5; possible D gene TRBD1, 5 bases. Germline loops: CDR1 SNHLY, CDR2 FYNNEI. CDR3 length: 13 residues. Trimming shortened V by 7 bases and J by 5 bases, and 12 bases separated the two germline ends. The CDR3 coding sequence is TGTGCCAGCAAGCCGGGGGACGATCAGCCCCAGCATTTT. Residues: CASKPGDDQPQHF.

CDR3: CASSRCQSRAFF. In nucleotides, the CDR3 is TGCGCCAGCAGTCGGTGCCAAAGTCGGGCTTTCTTT. The gene calls are TRBV23-1 and TRBJ1-1; D is unresolved. TRBV23-1 is assigned to the ORF class and has an uncertain function. The CDR3 has 12 residues. The V and J ends lost 4 bases and 11 bases respectively, with 14 bases between them.

CDR3 loop: CASTNQGGEKLFF. DNA of the CDR3: TGCGCCAGCACCAACCAAGGAGGTGAAAAACTGTTTTTT. V usage is TRBV5-1 and J usage is TRBJ1-4, with no clear D. Per the germline V gene, CDR1 is SGHRS and CDR2 is YFSETQ. This CDR3 spans 13 amino acids. The germline V and J ends were trimmed by 6 bases and 7 bases, with 13 bases remaining between them.

This clone has only a few counts. This rearrangement joins TRBV10-2 to TRBJ1-1; D might be TRBD1 (6 bases). The germline gives CDR1 WSHSY, CDR2 SAAADI. Trimming took 2 bases from V and 5 from J, leaving 9 bases between them. This CDR3 is 13 amino acids long. The CDR3 spells CASSEQRGTEAFF. CDR3 bases: TGCGCCAGCAGTGAGCAGAGGGGGACTGAAGCTTTCTTT.

The chain recombines TRBV6-1 with TRBJ1-5; D is uncertain. The CDR3 length is 10 residues. Per the germline V gene, CDR1 is MNHNS and CDR2 is SASEGT. The V gene lost 7 bases and the J gene lost 5 bases, with 3 bases spanning the gap. CDR3 nucleotide sequence: TGTGCCAGCATAGATCAGCCCCAGCATTTT. Its translation: CASIDQPQHF.

The chain combines TRBV7-8 with TRBJ2-7; the D gene is possibly TRBD1 (5 bases). Germline lookup yields CDR1 SGHVS and CDR2 FQNEAQ. There are 16 residues in the CDR3. The V gene lost 5 bases and the J gene lost 2 bases, with 19 bases spanning the gap. The CDR3 region is CASSKTMSGYPYEQYF. DNA for the CDR3: TGTGCCAGCAGCAAAACTATGTCAGGGTATCCCTACGAGCAGTACTTC. Together with reference TRBV7-8 and TRBJ2-7, the CDR3 gives the full variable domain: GAGVSQSPRYKVAKRGQDVALRCDPISGHVSLFWYQQALGQGPEFLTYFQNEAQLDKSGLPSDRFFAERPEGSVSTLKIQRTQQEDSAVYLCASSKTMSGYPYEQYFGPGTRLTVT.

This chain uses TRBV5-4 with TRBJ2-5; 7 nucleotides agree with TRBD1. CDR1 SGHNT and CDR2 YYREEE come from the germline V gene (reference sequence). The V segment lost 0 bases and the J segment 5 bases; nucleotides outside the gene matches: 4. This CDR3 is built from 14 residues. The CDR3, as DNA: TGTGCCAGCAGCTTGGGACAGGGCTGGGAGACCCAGTACTTC. It is translated as CASSLGQGWETQYF.

In its sample, this clone was seen once. The chain employs TRBV6-5 and TRBJ1-1; unclear D gene. Germline assignment: CDR1 MNHEY and CDR2 SVGAGI. The CDR3 is made up of 15 amino acids. The V gene lost 0 bases and the J gene lost 0 bases, with 8 bases spanning the gap. CDR3 DNA: TGTGCCAGCAGTTACTCAGGTGTCATGAACACTGAAGCTTTCTTT. Residues: CASSYSGVMNTEAFF.

The chain is built from TRBV2 and TRBJ2-1; maybe TRBD2 (6 bases). Looked up from germline, CDR1 is SNHLY and CDR2 is FYNNEI. V lost 7 bases to trimming and J lost 3 bases, with 13 bases between them. This CDR3 has 14 residues. CDR3 in amino acids: CASTEAGSYNEQFF. CDR3 coding DNA: TGTGCCAGCACAGAGGCGGGGAGCTACAATGAGCAGTTCTTC.

CDR3 nucleotide sequence: TGTGCCAGCAGCTTAGCGGGAGCCACAGATACGCAGTATTTT. Encoded protein: CASSLAGATDTQYF. The J gene is TRBJ2-3, the V gene TRBV7-9, with D possibly being TRBD2 (5 bases). Per germline, CDR1 SEHNR and CDR2 FQNEAQ (reference sequence). The CDR3 consists of 14 residues. Trimming pared 0 bases from V and 2 bases from J, leaving 6 bases between.

This clone was seen only a few times. V usage is TRBV5-4 and J usage is TRBJ1-2; D is perhaps TRBD1 (5 bases). Germline V gene sequence: CDR1 SGHNT, CDR2 YYREEE (reference sequence). The CDR3 has 13 amino acids. V shed 0 bases and J shed 4 bases, with 7 bases lying between them. DNA for the CDR3: TGTGCCAGCAGCTTGGCAGGGACCTATGGCTACACCTTC. The encoded protein is CASSLAGTYGYTF.

This clone was picked up a small number of times. The chain is built from TRBV7-6 and TRBJ1-5; no definite D call. CDR1 SGHVS and CDR2 FNYEAQ come from the germline V gene. Trimming cost V 0 bases and J 7 bases, with 10 bases left between them. The CDR3 has 14 amino acids. CDR3 nucleotide sequence: TGTGCCAGCAGCTTAGCTATGGGGAACCAGCCCCAGCATTTT. Protein: CASSLAMGNQPQHF.